The 18 T cell receptor beta chains listed next were all sequenced from one sample in a study of Tregs in tolerant kidney transplant recipients (dated by TCRdb to the late 2010s). Their cognate antigens are unknown. Receptors were amplified or captured by the immunoSEQ multiplex PCR assay. In its TCRdb copy, this immuneACCESS table keeps in-frame sequences only and misses some clones. Where compared with another copy, unresolved V genes explain less than half of these, and the others have no known cause. The sample profile shows roughly 19,000 clones; around three fifths of them were found once. The ten biggest clones cover 3% to 4% of the sample. Sequencing was performed on Tregs from blood cultured with allogeneic cells. The source of these receptors is a human donor in good health.

This clone was recorded once. This chain joins TRBV29-1 and TRBJ2-5; TRBD1 is a possible D gene (6 bases). This CDR3 contains 14 residues. CDR1 SQVTM and CDR2 ANQGSEA come from the germline V gene. V dropped 5 bases and J dropped 2 bases, with 15 bases sitting between them. CDR3 loop: CSVLVPRGQETQYF. Here the CDR3 DNA reads TGCAGCGTTCTGGTTCCCAGGGGACAAGAGACCCAGTACTTC.

The chain joins TRBV29-1 to TRBJ1-2; D remains ambiguous. Germline assignment: CDR1 SQVTM and CDR2 ANQGSEA. This CDR3 region has 15 residues. The germline V and J ends were trimmed by 0 bases and 7 bases, with 18 bases remaining between them. CDR3 in amino acids: CSVEDRAEARFGYTF. Here the CDR3 DNA reads TGCAGCGTTGAAGATCGCGCGGAAGCCCGCTTTGGCTACACCTTC.

The chain combines TRBV5-4 with TRBJ2-7; 8 bases match TRBD2. The germline V gene encodes CDR1 SGHNT and CDR2 YYREEE (reference sequence). This CDR3 region has 14 residues. V lost 3 bases, J lost 6 bases, and 8 bases stayed unmatched. CDR3 amino acids: CASSSVQRGTEQYF. The CDR3 nucleotides read TGTGCCAGCAGCTCGGTCCAGCGGGGGACCGAGCAGTACTTC.

This chain connects TRBV6-1 to TRBJ2-1, with 7 bases fitting TRBD1. The V gene end was trimmed by 4 bases and the J gene end by 2 bases; junction bases not matched to a gene: 2. This CDR3 region has 14 residues. Germline loops: CDR1 MNHNS, CDR2 SASEGT. The CDR3 loop reads CASSGTGAYNEQFF. The CDR3 nucleotides are TGTGCCAGCAGTGGAACAGGGGCCTACAATGAGCAGTTCTTC.

The rearrangement uses TRBV2 and TRBJ1-5; a possible D gene is TRBD1 (6 bases). The germline V and J ends were trimmed by 7 bases and 0 bases, with 13 bases remaining between them. The CDR3 has 15 amino acids. Per the germline V gene, CDR1 is SNHLY and CDR2 is FYNNEI. CDR3 residues: CASIAGEYSNQPQHF. The CDR3 nucleotides read TGTGCCAGCATCGCAGGGGAGTATAGCAATCAGCCCCAGCATTTT.

The genes are TRBV5-4 and TRBJ2-3; 8 bases are a match to TRBD2. Germline V gene data show CDR1 as SGHNT and CDR2 as YYREEE (reference sequence). There are 15 residues in the CDR3. V gave up 5 bases and J gave up 9 bases; unmatched junction bases: 14. The CDR3 region is CASSLSGTRRGTQYF. CDR3 coding DNA: TGTGCCAGCAGTCTCTCCGGGACTAGAAGGGGGACGCAGTATTTT. The variable domain in full, with the rest retrieved from reference TRBV5-4 and TRBJ2-3, is ETGVTQSPTHLIKTRGQQVTLRCSSQSGHNTVSWYQQALGQGPQFIFQYYREEENGRGNFPPRFSGLQFPNYSSELNVNALELDDSALYLCASSLSGTRRGTQYFGPGTRLTVL.

This chain connects TRBV7-2 to TRBJ1-1; D is ambiguous. V lost 4 bases, J lost 2 bases, and 14 bases lay in between. The CDR3 totals 15 residues. Germline CDR1 is SGHTA and CDR2 is FQGNSA. The CDR3 DNA is TGTGCCAGCAGCTCTATTGAGTTGGGAAACACTGAAGCTTTCTTT. This gives the protein CASSSIELGNTEAFF.

This rearrangement joins TRBV5-1 to TRBJ2-1, with 8 bases identical to TRBD1. V trimming: 4 bases; J trimming: 4 bases; junction bases outside the gene matches: 7. CDR1 is SGHRS, CDR2 YFSETQ, per germline. The CDR3 runs 15 residues. DNA of the CDR3: TGCGCCAGCAGCCCAGGGACAGGCCCTTACAATGAGCAGTTCTTC. Translating it yields CASSPGTGPYNEQFF.

The rearrangement uses TRBV5-4 and TRBJ1-2; D unresolved. The CDR3 has 13 amino acids. Germline lookup yields CDR1 SGHNT and CDR2 YYREEE (reference sequence). Trimming removed 1 base from V and 0 bases from J, with 4 bases in between. CDR3 sequence reads: CASSLTANYGYTF. Written as DNA, the CDR3 is TGTGCCAGCAGCTTGACAGCTAACTATGGCTACACCTTC. The entire variable domain, with the rest obtained from reference TRBV5-4 and TRBJ1-2, is as follows: ETGVTQSPTHLIKTRGQQVTLRCSSQSGHNTVSWYQQALGQGPQFIFQYYREEENGRGNFPPRFSGLQFPNYSSELNVNALELDDSALYLCASSLTANYGYTFGSGTRLTVV.

The chain is built from TRBV19 and TRBJ1-2; D is perhaps TRBD1 (6 bases). V shed 8 bases and J shed 4 bases, with 8 bases lying between them. From germline, CDR1 is LNHDA and CDR2 SQIVND (reference sequence). The CDR3 consists of 11 residues. CDR3: CASEQGYGYTF. The DNA of the CDR3 is TGTGCCAGTGAACAGGGCTATGGCTACACCTTC.

The CDR3 is CASSFTGRGPNEQFF. In DNA, the CDR3 is TGTGCCAGCAGCTTTACAGGACGGGGGCCCAATGAGCAGTTCTTC. The chain recombines TRBV7-2 with TRBJ2-1; D tentatively fits TRBD1 or TRBD2 (6 bases each). V dropped 3 bases and J dropped 6 bases, with 15 bases sitting between them. The CDR3 is 15 residues long. CDR1 is SGHTA, CDR2 FQGNSA, per germline.

In its sample, this clone ranks as medium-sized. The chain employs TRBV9 and TRBJ1-5, with 7 bases lining up with TRBD1. The CDR3 spans 14 residues. The junction had 5 bases not matched to a gene; V was cut back by 0 bases and J by 8 bases. Germline CDR1 SGDLS, CDR2 YYNGEE. The CDR3 nucleotides are TGTGCCAGCAGCGTAGCTGCAGGGGGTAAGCCCCAGCATTTT. Translating it yields CASSVAAGGKPQHF. Variable domain in full (rest from reference TRBV9 and TRBJ1-5): DSGVTQTPKHLITATGQRVTLRCSPRSGDLSVYWYQQSLDQGLQFLIQYYNGEERAKGNILERFSAQQFPDLHSELNLSSLELGDSALYFCASSVAAGGKPQHFGDGTRLSIL.

The chain has TRBV5-8 and TRBJ2-3; TRBD1 matches at 7 bases. V was pared by 4 bases and J by 2 bases, with 4 bases of the junction left unmatched. This CDR3 has 14 amino acids. The germline V gene encodes CDR1 SGHTS and CDR2 YDEGEE. CDR3 DNA sequence: TGTGCCAGCAGCATGGGACAGTCCACAGATACGCAGTATTTT. Amino acid sequence: CASSMGQSTDTQYF.

The CDR3 protein is CASSLGLGGTEAFF. The CDR3 bases are TGCGCCAGCAGCTTAGGTTTGGGGGGCACTGAAGCTTTCTTT. The chain joins TRBV5-1 to TRBJ1-1, with TRBD1 as a possible D gene (5 bases). Trimming stripped 2 bases from V and 4 bases from J, with 12 bases between. Germline V gene sequence: CDR1 SGHRS, CDR2 YFSETQ. This CDR3 is built from 14 residues.

The V gene is TRBV10-3, the J gene TRBJ2-1, with TRBD2 matching over 11 bases. The trim removed 0 bases at V and 6 bases at J, leaving 4 bases unmatched. Germline V gene lookup returns CDR1 ENHRY and CDR2 SYGVKD. This CDR3 region has 16 residues. CDR3 in amino acids: CAISESVGLAVNEQFF. For the CDR3, the DNA is TGTGCCATCAGTGAGTCTGTGGGACTAGCGGTCAATGAGCAGTTCTTC.

This chain connects TRBV5-5 to TRBJ2-3; D possibly corresponds to TRBD1 (6 bases). This CDR3 is 16 amino acids long. With 4 bases removed from V and 2 bases from J, the gap between germline ends came to 17 bases. The germline V gene has CDR1 SGHKS and CDR2 YYEKEE (reference sequence). In DNA, the CDR3 is TGTGCCAGCAGCACCCGAGGGACACACATCACAGATACGCAGTATTTT. Translating gives CASSTRGTHITDTQYF.

The chain has TRBV5-4 and TRBJ1-4; D is uncertain. The germline V and J ends were trimmed by 2 bases and 2 bases, with 4 bases remaining between them. The CDR3 is 13 amino acids. CDR1 SGHNT and CDR2 YYREEE come from the germline V gene (reference sequence). The CDR3 loop is CASSFVTNEKLFF. CDR3 bases: TGTGCCAGCAGCTTCGTCACTAATGAAAAACTGTTTTTT. Variable domain in full (rest from reference TRBV5-4 and TRBJ1-4): ETGVTQSPTHLIKTRGQQVTLRCSSQSGHNTVSWYQQALGQGPQFIFQYYREEENGRGNFPPRFSGLQFPNYSSELNVNALELDDSALYLCASSFVTNEKLFFGSGTQLSVL.

The chain employs TRBV5-5 and TRBJ1-5, with D possibly TRBD1 on 5 matching bases. From germline, CDR1 is SGHKS and CDR2 YYEKEE (reference sequence). V gave up 7 bases and J gave up 2 bases, with 13 bases separating them. CDR3 size: 14 residues. The DNA of the CDR3 is TGTGCCAGCCGGTCCGGGGCGGGCAATCAGCCCCAGCATTTT. Protein sequence: CASRSGAGNQPQHF.